Shown below are 11 T cell receptor beta chains from a single sample sequenced in a study of CD8+CD57+ T cells in acquired aplastic anemia. The TCR beta profiling, which covered VDJ combination and CDR3 sequence, was carried out using genomic DNA as the template. In TCRdb, the reads were re-called with MiXCR into one record per CDR3 protein. The data show around 200,000 distinct CDR3 sequences, over 55% seen once. The sequencing input was sorted CD4+, CD8+, or CD8+CD57+ T cells (not recorded which) from PBMCs. The source is a human donor in good health.

The chain carries TRBV7-9 and TRBJ1-1, with 8 positions matching TRBD1. CDR3 length: 15 residues. Germline V gene sequence: CDR1 SEHNR, CDR2 FQNEAQ (reference sequence). The junction had 8 bases not matched to a gene; V was cut back by 4 bases and J by 4 bases. This CDR3 reads CASSYSGQVPTEAFF. The CDR3 DNA reads as TGTGCCAGCAGCTACTCGGGACAGGTACCCACTGAAGCTTTCTTT.

This clonotype was seen repeatedly, ten times or more. The chain couples TRBV29-1 to TRBJ2-7; 14 bases are shared with TRBD2. With V trimmed by 3 bases and J by 7 bases, 5 bases remained unmatched. The CDR3 loop spans 14 amino acids. Germline assignment: CDR1 SQVTM and CDR2 ANQGSEA. The CDR3 DNA sequence: TGCAGCGTTGAGGGACTAGCGGGAGCGCGAGAGCAGTACTTC. Translating gives CSVEGLAGAREQYF.

The sample holds many counts of this clonotype. The chain has TRBV6-5 and TRBJ1-5; a possible D gene is TRBD1 (5 bases). CDR3 length: 15 amino acids. Germline V gene lookup returns CDR1 MNHEY and CDR2 SVGAGI. The V and J ends lost 2 bases and 0 bases respectively, with 8 bases between them. Here the CDR3 DNA reads TGTGCCAGCAGTTACAGGCAGGGTAGCAATCAGCCCCAGCATTTT. Translating gives CASSYRQGSNQPQHF.

This clonotype was seen at least ten times. This sequence joins TRBV14 and TRBJ1-4; D remains unclear. Trimming took off 0 bases at V and 4 bases at J, with 9 bases between the two ends. The CDR3 consists of 15 residues. CDR1 and CDR2 (germline): SGHDN, FVKESK. In DNA form, the CDR3 reads TGTGCCAGCAGCCAAGAACCCGCGTATAATGAAAAACTGTTTTTT. It translates to CASSQEPAYNEKLFF.

V and J are TRBV6-4 and TRBJ1-1, with D tentatively TRBD1 (5 bases). The germline V gene encodes CDR1 MRHNA and CDR2 SNTAGT. The length of the CDR3 is 14 residues. V was cut by 0 bases and J by 7 bases, with 12 bases left in between. In DNA form, the CDR3 reads TGTGCCAGCAGTGACTCGAATTCGGGGGGTGAAGCTTTCTTT. Translating it yields CASSDSNSGGEAFF.

This sequence joins TRBV25-1 and TRBJ2-5, with TRBD1 as a possible D gene (5 bases). Per germline, CDR1 MGHDK and CDR2 SYGVNS. The ends were cut back, 6 bases at V and 5 bases at J, with 19 bases in the middle. This CDR3 is built from 15 residues. CDR3 DNA: TGTGCCAGCAGCTCCCCTAGGGGTTTGGAGGAGACCCAGTACTTC. Residues: CASSSPRGLEETQYF. The whole variable domain, remainder taken from reference TRBV25-1 and TRBJ2-5, is EADIYQTPRYLVIGTGKKITLECSQTMGHDKMYWYQQDPGMELHLIHYSYGVNSTEKGDLSSESTVSRIRTEHFPLTLESARPSHTSQYLCASSSPRGLEETQYFGPGTRLLVL.

CDR3 sequence: CAAWGGRDGYTF. The CDR3, as DNA: TGTGCCGCCTGGGGGGGTCGGGATGGCTACACCTTC. The rearrangement joins TRBV27 to TRBJ1-2; perhaps TRBD1 as D (5 bases). The germline gives CDR1 MNHEY, CDR2 SMNVEV (reference sequence). Trimming took off 11 bases at V and 6 bases at J, with 16 bases between the two ends. The CDR3 has 12 amino acids.

The V and J genes are TRBV24-1 and TRBJ1-5, with D maybe TRBD1 (6 bases). The germline V gene encodes CDR1 KGHDR and CDR2 SFDVKD. This CDR3 region has 12 residues. Deletions cut 11 bases from V and 11 bases from J, with 18 bases between. The DNA for the CDR3 is TGTGCCAGCGGGGGCAGTAGGATGGCCCAGCATTTT. Translation: CASGGSRMAQHF.

This chain uses TRBV20-1 with TRBJ2-7, with D uncertain. CDR1 is DFQATT, CDR2 SNEGSKA, per germline (reference sequence). The CDR3 is made up of 13 amino acids. The germline V and J ends were trimmed by 1 base and 6 bases, with 13 bases remaining between them. CDR3 nucleotides: TGCAGTGCTAGAGGGCCTTGGGGTGCCGAGCAGTACTTC. It translates to CSARGPWGAEQYF.

The rearrangement uses TRBV15 and TRBJ2-1; 8 bases fit TRBD1. There are 14 residues in the CDR3. J lost 8 bases, V lost 3 bases, and 6 bases had no gene match. Germline V gene sequence: CDR1 LNHNV, CDR2 YYDKDF (reference sequence). CDR3 region: CATSRDRETDEQFF. The CDR3 DNA sequence: TGTGCCACCAGCAGGGACAGGGAAACCGATGAGCAGTTCTTC.

The genes are TRBV9 and TRBJ2-7, with D hard to call. Trimming stripped 4 bases from V and 3 bases from J, with 11 bases between. The CDR3 sequence is 13 residues long. CDR1 is SGDLS, CDR2 YYNGEE, per germline. CDR3 DNA: TGTGCCAGCAGCCAACTCAGTGACTACGAGCAGTACTTC. Residues: CASSQLSDYEQYF.